These 15 T cell receptor beta chains came from one sample sequenced in a study of cytomegalovirus exposure and HLA in healthy donors. 60 Vbeta and 13 Jbeta primers were used in PCR. Data came from immunoSEQ multiplex PCR; TCRdb stores just in-frame clones and leaves some out. The data contain roughly 100,000 clones, around 70% of them singletons. Sequencing was carried out using PBMCs. The receptors derive from a woman aged 45-65 years in good health and CMV-seropositive.

This chain uses TRBV15 with TRBJ2-1; TRBD1 is a possible D gene (6 bases). Between the trimmed V and J ends, which lost 3 bases and 9 bases, there was a span of 18 bases. Germline CDR1 LNHNV, CDR2 YYDKDF (reference sequence). This CDR3 spans 15 amino acids. For the CDR3, the DNA is TGTGCCACCAGCAGGGGACATGCGACGATGGGTGAGCAGTTCTTC. It translates to CATSRGHATMGEQFF.

The genes are TRBV9 and TRBJ1-1; 9 bases line up with TRBD1. The germline V gene has CDR1 SGDLS and CDR2 YYNGEE. The junction had 9 bases not matched to a gene; V was cut back by 4 bases and J by 5 bases. This CDR3 spans 15 amino acids. The CDR3 DNA sequence: TGTGCCAGCAGCCCCCGGGACAGGGAATGGACTGAAGCTTTCTTT. This gives the protein CASSPRDREWTEAFF.

The chain recombines TRBV25-1 with TRBJ2-3; 8 nucleotides agree with TRBD1. Trimming took 5 bases from V and 6 from J; bases not matched to a gene: 4. This CDR3 is 13 amino acids long. CDR1 is MGHDK and CDR2 is SYGVNS in the germline V gene. As DNA, the CDR3 is TGTGCCAGCAGTCCCCAGGGGGCTGATACGCAGTATTTT. Translated, it gives CASSPQGADTQYF.

This clone was seen only a few times. The chain combines TRBV4-1 with TRBJ2-4, with 11 positions matching TRBD2. From germline, CDR1 is MGHRA and CDR2 YSYEKL. Trimming took 3 bases from V and 0 from J; bases not matched to a gene: 10. The CDR3 is made up of 19 amino acids. For the CDR3, the DNA is TGCGCCAGCAGCCAGCTACTAGCGGGAGCGGGGCTAGCCAAAAACATTCAGTACTTC. This sequence encodes CASSQLLAGAGLAKNIQYF.

The chain joins TRBV2 to TRBJ2-2; 14 nucleotides agree with TRBD2. V lost 7 bases, J lost 7 bases, and 5 bases stayed unmatched. Per germline, CDR1 SNHLY and CDR2 FYNNEI. The CDR3 extends over 15 amino acids. The CDR3 loop reads CASTLGTSGSGELFF. CDR3 bases: TGTGCCAGCACTTTAGGGACTAGCGGGAGCGGGGAGCTGTTTTTT.

V is TRBV9 and J is TRBJ2-1; D is undetermined. The V end lost 2 bases, the J end lost 9 bases, and 9 bases lay between the germline ends. CDR1 and CDR2 from the germline V gene are SGDLS and YYNGEE. The CDR3 covers 12 residues. CDR3 loop: CASSVVFSEQFF. As DNA, the CDR3 is TGTGCCAGCAGCGTCGTTTTCTCTGAGCAGTTCTTC.

This sequence joins TRBV5-4 and TRBJ1-4; D unclear. The CDR3 length is 14 residues. Deletions cut 4 bases from V and 3 bases from J, with 10 bases between. CDR1 is SGHNT and CDR2 is YYREEE in the germline V gene (reference sequence). The CDR3 DNA follows: TGTGCCAGCAGCGGTACAGCGGCTAATGAAAAACTGTTTTTT. Protein product: CASSGTAANEKLFF.

The V gene is TRBV11-2, the J gene TRBJ2-5; 11 nucleotides align to TRBD2. Germline CDR1 is SGHAT and CDR2 is FQNNGV. The CDR3 contains 16 residues. Trimming cost V 7 bases and J 2 bases; bases outside gene matches: 9. DNA of the CDR3: TGTGCCAGCACCCCAAGTAGCGGGAGGGTGCAAGAGACCCAGTACTTC. Protein sequence: CASTPSSGRVQETQYF. Drawing the rest from reference TRBV11-2 and TRBJ2-5, the complete variable domain is EAGVAQSPRYKIIEKRQSVAFWCNPISGHATLYWYQQILGQGPKLLIQFQNNGVVDDSQLPKDRFSAERLKGVDSTLKIQPAKLEDSAVYLCASTPSSGRVQETQYFGPGTRLLVL.

A note on this clone: An end of the junction does not agree with germline; a read error may underlie this. This sequence joins TRBV5-1 and TRBJ1-1; TRBD1 matches at 7 bases. CDR3 length equals 17 residues. In germline, CDR1 is SGHRS, CDR2 YFSETQ. CDR3 loop: CASSFELTGALKTEAFF. The CDR3 nucleotides are TGCGCCAGCAGCTTTGAACTCACAGGGGCCCTGAAGACTGAAGCTTTCTTT.

This chain uses TRBV11-2 with TRBJ2-7; 8 bases are a match to TRBD2. Germline CDR1 and CDR2: SGHAT and FQNNGV. The V gene end was trimmed by 4 bases and the J gene end by 9 bases; junction bases not matched to a gene: 14. CDR3 length: 15 amino acids. The chain's CDR3 is CASSSGGVAGVRQYF. The CDR3, as DNA: TGTGCCAGCAGCTCCGGGGGGGTCGCGGGGGTGAGGCAGTACTTC. The variable domain in full, with the rest retrieved from reference TRBV11-2 and TRBJ2-7, is EAGVAQSPRYKIIEKRQSVAFWCNPISGHATLYWYQQILGQGPKLLIQFQNNGVVDDSQLPKDRFSAERLKGVDSTLKIQPAKLEDSAVYLCASSSGGVAGVRQYFGPGTRLTVT.

This clone was observed a few times. V usage is TRBV6-1 and J usage is TRBJ2-7; TRBD2 is a possible D gene (5 bases). In germline, CDR1 is MNHNS, CDR2 SASEGT. The CDR3 extends over 14 amino acids. The V and J ends lost 7 bases and 4 bases respectively, with 17 bases between them. CDR3 protein: CASTDSVGAYEQYF. As DNA, the CDR3 is TGTGCCAGCACCGACTCGGTGGGAGCTTACGAGCAGTACTTC.

This clone was seen a handful of times. Written as DNA, the CDR3 is TGTGCCAGCAGCTTAGAGGACACCGATCAGCCCCAGCATTTT. As protein: CASSLEDTDQPQHF. This rearrangement joins TRBV7-6 to TRBJ1-5; D may be TRBD1 (5 bases). The CDR3 spans 14 residues. The germline V gene encodes CDR1 SGHVS and CDR2 FNYEAQ. V dropped 1 base and J dropped 5 bases, with 9 bases sitting between them.

The chain couples TRBV25-1 to TRBJ1-2; no reliable D call. The ends were cut back, 3 bases at V and 8 bases at J, with 7 bases in the middle. The germline CDR1 and CDR2 sequences are MGHDK and SYGVNS. This CDR3 has 11 residues. The CDR3 loop reads CASSETGGYTF. In nucleotides, the CDR3 is TGTGCCAGCAGTGAGACCGGGGGCTACACCTTC.

This chain connects TRBV28 to TRBJ2-7; 7 bases agree with TRBD2. V lost 2 bases and J lost 2; bases outside the gene matches: 12. The CDR3 has 17 amino acids. Germline V gene sequence: CDR1 MDHEN, CDR2 SYDVKM. CDR3 sequence reads: CASSLLFPAGTTYEQYF. The CDR3 DNA is TGTGCCAGCAGTTTACTCTTCCCAGCGGGGACTACCTACGAGCAGTACTTC.

This chain joins TRBV27 and TRBJ1-1; the match to TRBD1 covers 8 bases. CDR3 size: 15 residues. The germline gives CDR1 MNHEY, CDR2 SMNVEV (reference sequence). V shed 8 bases and J 0 bases; nucleotides not matched to a gene: 8. This chain's CDR3 is CASSHTGGMNTEAFF. The CDR3 coding sequence is TGTGCCAGCTCCCATACAGGGGGGATGAACACTGAAGCTTTCTTT.